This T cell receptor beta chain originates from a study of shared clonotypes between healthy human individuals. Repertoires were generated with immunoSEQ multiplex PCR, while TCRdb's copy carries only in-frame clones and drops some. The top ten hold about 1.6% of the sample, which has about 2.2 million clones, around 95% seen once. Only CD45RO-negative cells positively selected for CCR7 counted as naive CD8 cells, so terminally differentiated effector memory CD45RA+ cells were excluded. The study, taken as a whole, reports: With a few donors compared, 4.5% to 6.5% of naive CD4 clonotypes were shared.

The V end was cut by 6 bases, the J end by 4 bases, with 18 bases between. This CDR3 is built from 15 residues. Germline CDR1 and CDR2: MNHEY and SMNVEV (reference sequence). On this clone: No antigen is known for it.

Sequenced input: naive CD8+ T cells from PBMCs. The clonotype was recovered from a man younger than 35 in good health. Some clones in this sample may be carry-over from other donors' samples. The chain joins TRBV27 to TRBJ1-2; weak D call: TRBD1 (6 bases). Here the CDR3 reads CASREDSPQGYGYTF. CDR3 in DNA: TGTGCCAGCAGAGAGGACAGCCCCCAGGGCTATGGCTACACCTTC.